This T cell receptor beta chain was documented in a study of spatial heterogeneity in lung cancer. TCRdb passed the 5' RACE reads through MiXCR, listing each CDR3 protein once. The repertoire holds 25,000 or so distinct CDR3 sequences, with about 8.8% as singletons. This clonotype was recorded at least ten times. Time point described: sample taken at primary tumor resection. Sequencing of whole RNA from tumor, nontumor lung or frozen PBMC involved no sorting. The donors comprised roughly 71 untreated early-stage non-small cell lung cancer patients. The CDR3 length is 13 residues. With 6 bases removed from V and 1 base from J, the gap between germline ends came to 8 bases.

This chain joins TRBV12-3 or TRBV12-4 and TRBJ2-3; D gene uncertain. Source: PBMCs, taken at surgery. The receptor comes from a female donor with early-stage non-small cell lung cancer. This CDR3 is CASRTLRTDTQYF. In nucleotides, the CDR3 is TGTGCCAGCAGAACCTTGCGCACAGATACGCAGTATTTT.